The 2 T cell receptor beta chains listed next were all sequenced from one sample in a study of blood T cell repertoires in COVID-19 (dated by TCRdb to the early 2020s). Receptor libraries were prepared by the immunoSEQ multiplex PCR assay. TCRdb holds this immuneACCESS table with in-frame rearrangements only. Some clones are missing; in checked studies, unresolved V genes explain under half, and the rest has no known cause. The sample table shows about 200,000 clones, and roughly 80% are seen once. The ten largest account for approximately 0.99% of the sample. Sequenced input: peripheral blood. Source of these receptors: a man aged 60 to 75 with COVID-19, enrolled during active disease.

The chain recombines TRBV18 with TRBJ2-7, with 10 bases identical to TRBD1. In germline, CDR1 is KGHSH, CDR2 LQKENI. This CDR3 is 14 amino acids long. The V segment lost 5 bases and the J segment 6 bases; nucleotides outside the gene matches: 7. The CDR3 sequence is CASSERDRGLEQYF. DNA for the CDR3: TGTGCCAGCTCAGAACGAGACAGGGGGCTCGAGCAGTACTTC.

This sequence joins TRBV10-1 and TRBJ2-1; no clear D. In germline, CDR1 is WNHNN, CDR2 SYGVQD (reference sequence). The CDR3 length is 12 residues. The ends were cut back, 3 bases at V and 8 bases at J, with 8 bases in the middle. The CDR3 DNA reads as TGCGCCAGCAGTGATTCTATGGATGAGCAGTTCTTC. Translating it yields CASSDSMDEQFF.